The rows below give T cell receptor beta chains drawn from one sample of a study of T cell responses to AZD1222 COVID-19 vaccine. Sequencing was performed with immunoSEQ multiplex PCR; in TCRdb, only in-frame clones are kept and a portion is missing. There are 170,000 or so clones in the sample; less than 95% occur only once, and approximately 2.9% lies in the top ten. Material: peripheral blood, obtained on day 0 of AZD1222 vaccination. The receptor set was obtained from an adult in good health. Each CDR3 is given with its conserved first and last residue. The listing skips clone size in some rows; elsewhere it reads once, few, many or a size class.

abundance	v_gene	j_gene	CDR3aa
.	TRBV5-5	TRBJ1-2	CASNDRRQGSYGYTF
.	TRBV29-1	TRBJ2-7	CSVTDNSYEQYF
few	TRBV13	TRBJ2-3	CASSLRGPTDTQYF
.	TRBV29-1	TRBJ1-4	CSVGGDGGKATNEKLFF
.	TRBV5-5	TRBJ2-7	CASSLTGTGTLYEQYF
.	TRBV6-1	TRBJ1-3	CASSERDRGNTIYF
.	TRBV15	TRBJ1-5	CATRRRDQPQHF
.	TRBV30	TRBJ1-6	CAWSDGSYNSPLHF
.	TRBV11-2	TRBJ2-2	CASSPPRGWTGELFF
once	TRBV6-5	TRBJ1-2	CAIQKAGGLYGYTF
.	TRBV19	TRBJ2-2	CASRHRLAGDTGELFF
.	TRBV7-3	TRBJ2-1	CASSLRVLAGGPYEQFF
.	TRBV18	TRBJ2-5	CASSPLAAAGYQETQYF
few	TRBV19	TRBJ2-7	CASSTLSSGGQYF
.	TRBV6-5	TRBJ2-7	CASGSRSSYEQYF
.	TRBV20-1	TRBJ1-2	CSAVDRAGYTF
.	TRBV27	TRBJ1-1	CASSWANEAFF
.	TRBV6-5	TRBJ2-2	CASSYLGGPGELFF
.	TRBV23-1	TRBJ2-1	CASSRAPGQGTGEQFF
few	TRBV29-1	TRBJ2-7	CSVATGYEQYF
.	TRBV3-1/TRBV3-2	TRBJ1-2	CASSQEAAPDGYTF
.	TRBV12-3/TRBV12-4	TRBJ1-5	CASSLVAGGAAHF
.	TRBV6-5	TRBJ1-4	CASSYRSATNEKLFF
.	TRBV27	TRBJ1-4	CASSSTGVSNEKLFF
.	TRBV4-3	TRBJ2-2	CASSQELAGTGELFF
.	TRBV5-4	TRBJ2-3	CASSHPGTGTDTQYF
.	TRBV6-5	TRBJ1-2	CASTKGQTNYGYTF
.	TRBV18	TRBJ2-7	CASSPIGQTYEQYF
.	TRBV14	TRBJ1-3	CASSQSKVNTIYF
.	TRBV20-1	TRBJ1-2	CSASGGGAGYGYTF
.	TRBV6-6	TRBJ1-4	CASSYSQGQGDEKLFF
.	TRBV11-2	TRBJ2-3	CASSPISSTDTQYF
.	TRBV5-1	TRBJ2-7	CASSLLRDRGLEQYF
.	TRBV6-2/TRBV6-3	TRBJ1-1	CASSYGGPNTEAFF
.	TRBV11-1	TRBJ2-7	CASSLYASSYEQYF
.	TRBV7-7	TRBJ2-3	CASSNSRTGTDTQYF
.	TRBV5-5	TRBJ2-2	CASSSLTGSGELFF
.	TRBV6-5	TRBJ2-3	CASSRQGPPDTQYF
.	TRBV27	TRBJ2-7	CASTDGYEQYF
.	TRBV6-2/TRBV6-3	TRBJ1-1	CASSYRGRRALEAFF
.	TRBV18	TRBJ2-7	CASSPPGGLDEQYF
.	TRBV19	TRBJ1-2	CASTPDRGNYGYTF
.	TRBV9	TRBJ1-5	CASSAGTGDPPQHF
.	TRBV6-5	TRBJ1-4	CASRPGTQNEKLFF